The 19 T cell receptor beta chains reported below all come from one sample, sequenced in a study of T cell clonotyping in hematopoietic cell transplantation. Measured with immunoSEQ multiplex PCR; TCRdb has only the in-frame clones, and not every one. Of about 18,000 clones in the sample, about 82% were seen once. As to time point: recipient sample about 28 days before transplant, after cytoreduction. The sequences come from peripheral blood mononuclear cells, collected before stem cell transplant. The receptor source for this set is a man aged 45-60 years with acute myeloid leukemia. Some clones in this sample may be carry-over from other donors' samples.

In its sample, this clone was seen once. In DNA form, the CDR3 reads TGTGCCAGTAGTATCGGAAGCGATGAGCAGTTCTTC. Translated: CASSIGSDEQFF. This chain links TRBV19 with TRBJ2-1; D is ambiguous. The CDR3 consists of 12 residues. Germline V lookup: CDR1 LNHDA, CDR2 SQIVND (reference sequence). Trimming removed 3 bases at V and 8 bases at J, with 8 bases between.

The chain couples TRBV5-8 to TRBJ2-5; D ambiguous. V gave up 0 bases and J gave up 4 bases, with 13 bases separating them. The V gene's germline CDR1 is SGHTS and CDR2 YDEGEE. This CDR3 spans 15 amino acids. CDR3 in amino acids: CASSLAVGIGETQYF. CDR3 in DNA: TGTGCCAGCAGCTTGGCCGTCGGTATTGGAGAGACCCAGTACTTC.

V usage is TRBV5-6 and J usage is TRBJ2-7; no firm D call. Per germline, CDR1 SGHDT and CDR2 YYEEEE. CDR3 length equals 12 residues. With 0 bases removed from V and 3 bases from J, the gap between germline ends came to 4 bases. This chain's CDR3 is CASSLVHYEQYF. The CDR3 DNA reads TGTGCCAGCAGCTTGGTACACTACGAGCAGTACTTC.

This clone was seen just once. This chain connects TRBV9 to TRBJ2-7; the match to TRBD2 covers 8 bases. Germline values: CDR1 SGDLS, CDR2 YYNGEE. CDR3 size: 15 residues. After removal of 2 bases from V and 2 bases from J, the junction contained 6 bases not matched to a gene. Here the CDR3 DNA reads TGTGCCAGCAGCGTCAGCGGGGGTTACACCTACGAGCAGTACTTC. Residues: CASSVSGGYTYEQYF.

DNA of the CDR3: TGTGCCGTAGGGCGGGACGGCGGCCTCTACGAGCAGTACTTC. Amino acid sequence: CAVGRDGGLYEQYF. The chain recombines TRBV6-5 with TRBJ2-7; D might be TRBD2 (6 bases). This CDR3 region has 14 residues. V was pared by 11 bases and J by 3 bases, with 20 bases between. Germline-derived CDR1 and CDR2 are MNHEY and SVGAGI.

The rearrangement links TRBV4-1 to TRBJ1-1, with no clear D. The V gene's germline CDR1 is MGHRA and CDR2 YSYEKL. The V end lost 0 bases, the J end lost 7 bases, and 15 bases lay between the germline ends. The CDR3 sequence is 15 residues long. The CDR3 loop reads CASSQDDVERGEAFF. The CDR3 nucleotides read TGCGCCAGCAGCCAAGATGACGTCGAGCGGGGTGAAGCTTTCTTT.

The chain employs TRBV5-8 and TRBJ1-5; a possible D gene is TRBD1 (5 bases). This CDR3 is 13 amino acids long. Trimming left V 4 bases short and J 6 bases short, with 11 bases between. In germline, CDR1 is SGHTS, CDR2 YDEGEE. The CDR3 loop reads CASSRGGSQPQHF. CDR3 in DNA: TGTGCCAGCAGCCGGGGGGGAAGTCAGCCCCAGCATTTT.

This chain links TRBV4-3 with TRBJ2-3; no definite D call. The CDR3 consists of 13 residues. Germline loops: CDR1 LGHNA, CDR2 YSLEER. Trimming took 1 base from V and 6 from J, leaving 8 bases between them. The chain's CDR3 is CASSQALSDTQYF. In nucleotides, the CDR3 is TGCGCCAGCAGCCAAGCCTTGAGCGATACGCAGTATTTT.

This clone was recorded once. The gene calls are TRBV21-1 and TRBJ2-3; the table's TRBD2 call for D was not verified on the DNA. TRBV21-1 corresponds to a pseudogene. There are 23 residues in the CDR3. The CDR3 sequence is CASSLGDRVKYGAAGDPTDTQYF. The DNA for the CDR3 is TGTGCCAGCAGTTTGGGAGACAGGGTAAAGTATGGGGCAGCGGGGGACCCCACAGATACGCAGTATTTT.

The chain has TRBV29-1 and TRBJ2-7, with D possibly being TRBD2 (7 bases). Germline V lookup: CDR1 SQVTM, CDR2 ANQGSEA. The CDR3 loop spans 12 amino acids. V was cut by 4 bases and J by 2 bases, with 9 bases left in between. CDR3 nucleotide sequence: TGCAGCGTTGGGGAGGGGGCCTACGAGCAGTACTTC. Translated: CSVGEGAYEQYF.

The chain has TRBV2 and TRBJ1-6; 7 nucleotides agree with TRBD1. The CDR3 is 15 amino acids. J lost 6 bases, V lost 4 bases, and 6 bases had no gene match. Germline values: CDR1 SNHLY, CDR2 FYNNEI. This CDR3 reads CASSGTGYFNSPLHF. The CDR3 DNA reads TGTGCCAGCAGTGGGACAGGTTATTTTAATTCACCCCTCCACTTT.

This rearrangement joins TRBV29-1 to TRBJ1-1; D is unresolved. CDR1 is SQVTM and CDR2 is ANQGSEA in the germline V gene. V dropped 4 bases and J dropped 0 bases, with 12 bases sitting between them. The CDR3 consists of 14 residues. This CDR3 reads CSVGLGNMNTEAFF. The CDR3 bases are TGCAGCGTTGGGTTGGGGAATATGAACACTGAAGCTTTCTTT.

This chain connects TRBV5-1 to TRBJ2-5; 8 bases fit TRBD2. The ends lost 4 bases at V and 4 bases at J; junction bases unmatched: 9. Germline CDR1 is SGHRS and CDR2 is YFSETQ. CDR3 length equals 15 residues. The CDR3 loop is CASSVKSGGGETQYF. The CDR3 DNA is TGCGCCAGCAGCGTAAAAAGCGGGGGAGGAGAGACCCAGTACTTC.

The rearrangement joins TRBV5-4 to TRBJ1-6; D call uncertain. This CDR3 has 17 residues. CDR1 is SGHNT and CDR2 is YYREEE in the germline V gene (reference sequence). The V gene lost 0 bases and the J gene lost 0 bases, with 10 bases spanning the gap. This CDR3 reads CASSLGPESSYNSPLHF. The DNA for the CDR3 is TGTGCCAGCAGCTTGGGGCCGGAGAGCTCCTATAATTCACCCCTCCACTTT. Combining the CDR3 with reference TRBV5-4 and TRBJ1-6 gives the whole variable domain ETGVTQSPTHLIKTRGQQVTLRCSSQSGHNTVSWYQQALGQGPQFIFQYYREEENGRGNFPPRFSGLQFPNYSSELNVNALELDDSALYLCASSLGPESSYNSPLHFGNGTRLTVT.

The chain couples TRBV6-5 to TRBJ2-1; D is uncertain. CDR1 MNHEY and CDR2 SVGAGI come from the germline V gene. The CDR3 runs to 14 residues. V was pared by 10 bases and J by 3 bases, with 16 bases between. The CDR3: CATQVVRHYNEQFF. In DNA, the CDR3 is TGTGCCACCCAGGTGGTCAGGCACTACAATGAGCAGTTCTTC.

The V and J genes are TRBV7-9 and TRBJ2-4; no definite D call. This CDR3 is 14 amino acids long. The germline V gene encodes CDR1 SEHNR and CDR2 FQNEAQ (reference sequence). Trimming left V 5 bases short and J 0 bases short, with 8 bases between. CDR3 sequence: CASSRVGAKNIQYF. In DNA, the CDR3 is TGTGCCAGCAGCCGGGTCGGAGCCAAAAACATTCAGTACTTC.

V usage is TRBV5-6 and J usage is TRBJ1-2; 8 nucleotides match TRBD1. This CDR3 has 15 residues. The germline V gene encodes CDR1 SGHDT and CDR2 YYEEEE. The J segment lost 1 base and the V segment lost 4 bases, leaving 6 bases of the junction unmatched. The CDR3 DNA reads as TGTGCCAGCAGCGCCGGGACAGGCTTTAACTATGGCTACACCTTC. Translating gives CASSAGTGFNYGYTF.

The chain recombines TRBV7-2 with TRBJ1-6, with D unclear. V gave up 1 base and J gave up 7 bases, with 8 bases separating them. Germline V CDR1 and CDR2: SGHTA, FQGNSA. The CDR3 loop spans 14 amino acids. As DNA, the CDR3 is TGTGCCAGCAGCTTAGGGACCCCCAATTCACCCCTCCACTTT. Translating gives CASSLGTPNSPLHF.

This chain connects TRBV14 to TRBJ2-5, with TRBD1 matching 7 bases. The trim removed 4 bases at V and 4 bases at J, leaving 3 bases unmatched. In germline, CDR1 is SGHDN, CDR2 FVKESK. The CDR3 runs 13 residues. The CDR3 region has the DNA TGTGCCAGCAGCCGACAGGGCGCAGAGACCCAGTACTTC. Translated: CASSRQGAETQYF.